This record covers a single TCR beta chain. This record belongs to a study of early T cells in non-severe SARS-CoV-2 infection. Whole-study context: The sequenced material was bulk RNA from unsorted whole blood, and its chains were unpaired.

MiXCR, run by TCRdb on the 5' RACE reads, gives a single entry per CDR3 protein. The sample contains tens of thousands of distinct CDR3 sequences, around 10% of which appear only once. The receptor was derived from an adult who was a healthcare worker with PCR-confirmed SARS-CoV-2 infection or an uninfected control (not recorded which). The specimen sequenced was whole blood.

CDR3 DNA: TGTGCCAGCAGCCGGACAGGGCTCTATAGCAATCAGCCCCAGCATTTT. Its translation: CASSRTGLYSNQPQHF. The chain recombines TRBV6-1 with TRBJ1-5, with 8 bases aligning to TRBD1. The CDR3 contains 16 residues. J gave up 0 bases and V 6 bases, and 7 bases lay outside the gene matches. Germline CDR1 is MNHNS and CDR2 is SASEGT.